This T cell receptor beta chain came from a study of blood T cell repertoires in COVID-19. Turning to the study itself: Two negative PCRs, clearance, or symptom resolution had been documented for recovered Cohort 3 donors. COVID-19 samples from acute and convalescent phases originated in the United States, Italy and Spain.

Germline V gene data show CDR1 as LGHNA and CDR2 as YSLEER. The CDR3 spans 17 residues. Trimming took 0 bases from V and 5 from J; bases not matched to a gene: 10. Per the authors' pipeline: Estimated nucleated cell counts came from reference gene primer amplification. The data were produced by immunoSEQ multiplex PCR, yet TCRdb's version contains in-frame clones alone and is incomplete. V and J calls and clone size come straight from that table; D and trimming were deduced from the DNA. The table lists approximately 240,000 clones, roughly 90% of them singletons. Categorization into cohorts depended on clinical history that participants reported.

The sequencing sample was made of PBMCs or T cells enriched from blood (not recorded which). The clonotype was recovered from a woman in her 50s in a cohort exposed to, infected with or recovered from COVID-19 (not recorded which). The rearrangement links TRBV4-3 to TRBJ2-7; 10 bases map to TRBD1. CDR3 nucleotide sequence: TGCGCCAGCAGCCAAGATCTCCCGGGACAGGGGATAGACGAGCAGTACTTC. Protein product: CASSQDLPGQGIDEQYF.